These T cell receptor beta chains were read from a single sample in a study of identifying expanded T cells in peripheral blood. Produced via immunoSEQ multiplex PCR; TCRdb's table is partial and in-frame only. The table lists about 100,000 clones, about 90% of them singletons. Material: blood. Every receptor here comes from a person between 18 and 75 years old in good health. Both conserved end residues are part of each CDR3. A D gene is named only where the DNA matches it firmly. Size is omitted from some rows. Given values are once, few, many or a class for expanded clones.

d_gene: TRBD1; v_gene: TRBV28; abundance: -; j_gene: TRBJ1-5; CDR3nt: TGTGCCAGCAGTTCCAGGCCGGGACAGGGATACCAGCCCCAGCATTTT; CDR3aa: CASSSRPGQGYQPQHF
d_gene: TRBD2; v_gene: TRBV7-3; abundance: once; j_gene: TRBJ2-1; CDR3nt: TGTGCCAGCAGCTCAATGGCCTGGAGTAGCGGGGGGAGAACCTACAATGAGCAGTTCTTC; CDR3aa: CASSSMAWSSGGRTYNEQFF
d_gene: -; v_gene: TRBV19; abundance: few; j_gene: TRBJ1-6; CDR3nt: TGTGCCAGTAGTACCTGGACAGATTATAATTCACCCCTCCACTTT; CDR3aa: CASSTWTDYNSPLHF
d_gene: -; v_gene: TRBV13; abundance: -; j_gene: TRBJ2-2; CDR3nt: TGTGCCAGCAGCTTTCCCTGGGGAAGAGGTACCGGGGAGCTGTTTTTT; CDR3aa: CASSFPWGRGTGELFF
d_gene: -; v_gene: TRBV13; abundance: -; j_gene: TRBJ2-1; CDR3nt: TGTGCCAGCTCTCGACGGGGGCCTTATGAGCAGTTCTTC; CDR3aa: CASSRRGPYEQFF
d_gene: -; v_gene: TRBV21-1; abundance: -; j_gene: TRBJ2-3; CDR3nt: TGTGCCAGCAGCAAATTGGATACGCAGTATTTT; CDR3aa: CASSKLDTQYF
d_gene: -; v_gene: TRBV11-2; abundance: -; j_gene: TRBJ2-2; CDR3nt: TGTGCCAGCAGCTTAGCAGGGCCGAACACCGGGGAGCTGTTTTTT; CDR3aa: CASSLAGPNTGELFF
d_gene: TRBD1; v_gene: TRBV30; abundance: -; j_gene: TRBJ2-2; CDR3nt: TGTGCCTGGAGATGGACAGGGAACACCGGGGAGCTGTTTTTT; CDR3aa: CAWRWTGNTGELFF
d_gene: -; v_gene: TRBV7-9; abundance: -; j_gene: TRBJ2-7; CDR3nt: TGTGCCAGCAGCTTAGGGTATCTGGCAGCCATCTCCTACGAGCAGTACTTC; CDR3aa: CASSLGYLAAISYEQYF
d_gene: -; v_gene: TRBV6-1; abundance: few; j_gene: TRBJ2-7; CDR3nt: TGTGCCAGCAGTGAAAGACATAACAACGAGCAGTACTTC; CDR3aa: CASSERHNNEQYF
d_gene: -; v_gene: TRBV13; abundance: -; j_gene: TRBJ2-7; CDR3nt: TGTGCCAGCAGCTTAGGACAGGCTACATCCTACGAGCAGTACTTC; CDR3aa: CASSLGQATSYEQYF
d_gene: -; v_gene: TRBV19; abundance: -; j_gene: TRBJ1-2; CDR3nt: TGTGCCAGTAGTCCGTCAGACTATGGCTACACCTTC; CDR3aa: CASSPSDYGYTF
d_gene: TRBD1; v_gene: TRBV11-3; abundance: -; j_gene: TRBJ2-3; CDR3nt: TGTGCCAGCAGCTGGCGGGACAGGGGATGGGATACGCAGTATTTT; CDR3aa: CASSWRDRGWDTQYF
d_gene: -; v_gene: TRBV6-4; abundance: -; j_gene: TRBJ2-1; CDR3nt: TGTGCCAGCAGTGACCGGGACAACTACAATGAGCAGTTCTTC; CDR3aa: CASSDRDNYNEQFF
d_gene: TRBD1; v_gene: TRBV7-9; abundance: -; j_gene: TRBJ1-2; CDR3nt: TGTGCCAGCAGCTTCGGACGGGGGACAGTTAATGGCTACACCTTC; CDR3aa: CASSFGRGTVNGYTF
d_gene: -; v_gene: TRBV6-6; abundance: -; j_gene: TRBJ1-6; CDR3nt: TGTGCCAGCAGTTTACTTTCAGAGGGTTCACCCCTCCACTTT; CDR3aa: CASSLLSEGSPLHF
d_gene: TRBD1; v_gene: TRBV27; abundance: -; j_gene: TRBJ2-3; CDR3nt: TGTGCCAGCAGTTATAAGACAGGGAGCACAGATACGCAGTATTTT; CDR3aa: CASSYKTGSTDTQYF
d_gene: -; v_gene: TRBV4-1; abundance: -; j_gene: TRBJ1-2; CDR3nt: TGCGCCAGCAGCCAAGGTTTGGGGAATGGCTACACCTTC; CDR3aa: CASSQGLGNGYTF
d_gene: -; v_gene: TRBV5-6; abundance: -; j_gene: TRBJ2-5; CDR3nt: TGTGCCAGCAGCTTTGCGGGTAGGGGACGGGAGACCCAGTACTTC; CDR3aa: CASSFAGRGRETQYF
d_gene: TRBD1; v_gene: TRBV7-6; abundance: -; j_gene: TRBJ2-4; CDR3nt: TGTGCCAGCAGCTCACCGGGACAGGGTGTTTTTGGGAACATTCAGTACTTC; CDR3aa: CASSSPGQGVFGNIQYF
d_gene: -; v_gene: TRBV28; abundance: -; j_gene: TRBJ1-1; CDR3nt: TGTGCCAGCAACCTAATCCAGGGCTTTGGAACTGAAGCTTTCTTT; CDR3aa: CASNLIQGFGTEAFF
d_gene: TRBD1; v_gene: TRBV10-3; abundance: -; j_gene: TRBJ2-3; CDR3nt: TGTGCCATCGCCCCGTCCAAGACAGGGACCGCAGATACGCAGTATTTT; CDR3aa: CAIAPSKTGTADTQYF
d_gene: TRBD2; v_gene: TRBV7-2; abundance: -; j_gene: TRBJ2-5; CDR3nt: TGTGCCAGCAGCTTAGGTGGGACTAGCGGTGGAGAGACCCAGTACTTC; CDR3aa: CASSLGGTSGGETQYF
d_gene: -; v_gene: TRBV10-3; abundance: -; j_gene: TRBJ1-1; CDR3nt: TGTGCCATCAGTGAGTCGAGGTACACTGAAGCTTTCTTT; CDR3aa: CAISESRYTEAFF
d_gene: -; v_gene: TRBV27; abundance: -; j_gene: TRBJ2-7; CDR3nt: TGTGCCAGCTCCATCCGGGACACTGGGAGGGACGAGCAGTACTTC; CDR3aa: CASSIRDTGRDEQYF
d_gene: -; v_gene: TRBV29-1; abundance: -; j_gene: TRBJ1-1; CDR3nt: TGCAGCGTGACTCGACGGGACACTGAAGCTTTCTTT; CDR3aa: CSVTRRDTEAFF
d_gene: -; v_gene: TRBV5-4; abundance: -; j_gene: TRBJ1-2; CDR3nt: TGTGCCAGCAGCTTGTCATTGGGGGGAGGGTACACCTTC; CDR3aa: CASSLSLGGGYTF
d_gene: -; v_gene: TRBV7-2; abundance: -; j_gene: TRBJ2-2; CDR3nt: TGTGCCAGCAGCCTACGTCCCCGAGGGGACACCGGGGAGCTGTTTTTT; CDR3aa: CASSLRPRGDTGELFF